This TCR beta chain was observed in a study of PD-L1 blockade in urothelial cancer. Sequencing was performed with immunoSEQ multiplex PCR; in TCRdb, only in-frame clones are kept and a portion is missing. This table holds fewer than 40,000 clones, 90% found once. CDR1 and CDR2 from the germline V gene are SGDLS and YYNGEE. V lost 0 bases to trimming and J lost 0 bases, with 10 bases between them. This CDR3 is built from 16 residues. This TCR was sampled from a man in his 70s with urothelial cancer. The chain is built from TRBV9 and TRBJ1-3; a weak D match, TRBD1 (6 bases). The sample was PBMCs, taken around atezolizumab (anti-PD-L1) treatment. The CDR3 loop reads CASSVGGLTSGNTIYF. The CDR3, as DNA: TGTGCCAGCAGCGTAGGGGGGCTTACCTCTGGAAACACCATATATTTT.